This T cell receptor beta chain was sequenced in a study of shared clonotypes between healthy human individuals. The overall study: Each donor's CD8 memory used one plate, CD8 naive two, each CD4 subset three. Findings and caveats of the study: The naive CD4 repertoires of a handful of donors were compared, and about 5% of clonotypes were shared. Researchers found naive subsets generally carried larger estimated richness than memory subsets.

To note about this clone: Antigen specificity is unknown.

Germline-derived CDR1 and CDR2 are GTSNPN and SVGIG (reference sequence). The CDR3 consists of 15 residues. The V gene lost 0 bases and the J gene lost 1 base, with 11 bases spanning the gap. Replicate PCRs run on sorted subsets employed approximately 0.2 ug DNA, 30,000 to 35,000 T cell genomes. The repertoire was sequenced with immunoSEQ multiplex PCR; TCRdb's copy has only in-frame clones and lacks some. The data hold fewer than 1 million clones, with about 96% observed a single time. Terminally differentiated effector memory CD45RA+ cells were left out of the naive CD8 fraction, which was CD45RO-negative and positively selected for CCR7.

The chain couples TRBV30 to TRBJ2-3; D unclear. The sequence came from a man aged 30-40 years in good health. The sample was naive CD8+ T cells sorted from blood. The chain's CDR3 is CAWSVSLMGTDTQYF. DNA for the CDR3: TGTGCCTGGAGTGTCTCTCTGATGGGCACAGATACGCAGTATTTT.